This is a list of T cell receptor beta chains from one sample in a study of blood T cell repertoires in COVID-19. Generated by immunoSEQ multiplex PCR, the TCRdb table keeps only in-frame clones and is missing some. In the table there are 130,000 or so clones, more than 60% of which are singletons. The sequencing sample was made of peripheral blood. All receptors come from a woman in her seventies with acute or convalescent COVID-19. The CDR3 runs from the conserved cysteine through the conserved F or W. Fields, in order: clone size, D gene, J gene, V gene, CDR3 protein, CDR3 DNA. A D gene is named only where the DNA matches it firmly. Clone size is not always given. Where it is, it says once, few, many or a class for expanded clones.

- TRBD1 TRBJ1-2 TRBV10-3 CASTRGRKVGYTF TGTGCCAGTACCAGGGGGCGGAAAGTTGGCTACACCTTC
- TRBD1 TRBJ2-1 TRBV7-2 CASSLGQGGVNEQFF TGTGCCAGCAGCTTAGGACAGGGTGGAGTTAATGAGCAGTTCTTC
- - TRBJ2-6 TRBV7-2 CASSSGSWANVLTF TGTGCCAGCAGCTCGGGTTCTTGGGCCAACGTCCTGACTTTC
many TRBD1 TRBJ2-3 TRBV6-5 CASTGTARVTQYF TGTGCCAGCACTGGGACAGCCAGGGTTACGCAGTATTTT
- - TRBJ1-2 TRBV7-9 CASSLGIVSNYGYTF TGTGCCAGCAGCTTAGGCATTGTCAGTAACTATGGCTACACCTTC
- - TRBJ1-2 TRBV28 CASSFGGSRGYTF TGTGCCAGCAGTTTCGGGGGTTCGCGTGGCTACACCTTC
once TRBD2 TRBJ2-5 TRBV9 CPTSENAGGPGETQYF TGTCCCACCAGCGAAAACGCGGGGGGGCCGGGAGAGACCCAGTACTTC
- - TRBJ2-5 TRBV7-2 CASSLDLGAGETQYF TGTGCCAGCAGCTTAGATCTGGGGGCGGGTGAGACCCAGTACTTC
few TRBD1 TRBJ2-6 TRBV5-4 CASSLDRGSGANVLTF TGTGCCAGCAGCTTGGACAGGGGCTCTGGGGCCAACGTCCTGACTTTC
- - TRBJ1-4 TRBV28 CASNVQGGDEKLFF TGTGCCAGCAACGTACAGGGCGGTGATGAAAAACTGTTTTTT
few TRBD1 TRBJ1-2 TRBV18 CASSPTGQGGGYTF TGTGCCAGCTCACCAACGGGACAGGGAGGTGGCTACACCTTC
- - TRBJ1-4 TRBV11-2 CASSPRGSSEKLFF TGTGCCAGCAGCCCAAGGGGGAGTAGTGAAAAACTGTTTTTT
few - TRBJ1-1 TRBV19 CASTLTTVNTEAFF TGTGCCAGTACCCTTACGACAGTTAACACTGAAGCTTTCTTT
- - TRBJ1-2 TRBV13 CASSLGLGTSYGYTF TGTGCCAGCAGCTTAGGCCTAGGGACATCCTATGGCTACACCTTC
- TRBD1 TRBJ2-7 TRBV6-5 CASIPRQGLFYEQYF TGTGCCAGCATCCCAAGACAGGGGCTATTCTACGAGCAGTACTTC
- TRBD2 TRBJ2-1 TRBV2 CASSEAVPGLANYNEQFF TGTGCCAGCAGTGAAGCGGTCCCGGGACTAGCGAACTACAATGAGCAGTTCTTC
- TRBD2 TRBJ2-1 TRBV5-1 CASSGLAGATSNEQFF TGCGCCAGCAGCGGACTAGCGGGGGCGACTTCGAATGAGCAGTTCTTC